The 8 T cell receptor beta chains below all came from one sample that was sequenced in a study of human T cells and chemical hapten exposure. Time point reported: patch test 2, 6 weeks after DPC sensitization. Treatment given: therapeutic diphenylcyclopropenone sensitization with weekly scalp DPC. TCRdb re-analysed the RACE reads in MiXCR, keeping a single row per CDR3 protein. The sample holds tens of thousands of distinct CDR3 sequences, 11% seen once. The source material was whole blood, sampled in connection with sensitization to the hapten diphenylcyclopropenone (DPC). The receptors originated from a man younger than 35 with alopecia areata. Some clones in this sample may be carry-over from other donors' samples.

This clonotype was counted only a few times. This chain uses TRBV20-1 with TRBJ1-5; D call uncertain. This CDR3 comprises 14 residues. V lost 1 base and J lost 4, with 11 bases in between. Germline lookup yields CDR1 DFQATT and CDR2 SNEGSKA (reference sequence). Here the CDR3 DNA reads TGCAGTGCTAGAGGATTCACAGAAAATCAGCCCCAGCATTTT. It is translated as CSARGFTENQPQHF.

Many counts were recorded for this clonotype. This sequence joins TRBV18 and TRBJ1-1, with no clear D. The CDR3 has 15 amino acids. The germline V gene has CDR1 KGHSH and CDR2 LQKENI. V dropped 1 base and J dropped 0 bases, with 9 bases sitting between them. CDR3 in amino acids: CASSPLSQMNTEAFF. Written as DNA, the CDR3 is TGTGCCAGCTCACCACTATCACAGATGAACACTGAAGCTTTCTTT.

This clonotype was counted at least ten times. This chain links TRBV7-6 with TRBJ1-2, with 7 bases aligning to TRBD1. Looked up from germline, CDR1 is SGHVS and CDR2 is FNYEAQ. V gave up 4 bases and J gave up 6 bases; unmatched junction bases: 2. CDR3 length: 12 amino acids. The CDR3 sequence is CASSSTGDGYTF. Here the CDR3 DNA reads TGTGCCAGCAGCTCTACAGGGGATGGCTACACCTTC.

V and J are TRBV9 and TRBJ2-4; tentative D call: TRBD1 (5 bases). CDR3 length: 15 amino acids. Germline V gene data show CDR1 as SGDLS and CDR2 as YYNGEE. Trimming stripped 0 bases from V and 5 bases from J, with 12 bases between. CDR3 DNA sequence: TGTGCCAGCAGCGTAGGGCAGGGCAGCCAAAACATTCAGTACTTC. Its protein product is CASSVGQGSQNIQYF.

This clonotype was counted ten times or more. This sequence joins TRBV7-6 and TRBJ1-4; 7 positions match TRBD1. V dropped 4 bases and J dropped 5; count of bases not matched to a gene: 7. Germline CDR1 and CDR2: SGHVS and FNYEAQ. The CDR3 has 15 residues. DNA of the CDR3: TGTGCCAGCAGCTCAGACGGGACAGAAAATGAAAAACTGTTTTTT. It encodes CASSSDGTENEKLFF.

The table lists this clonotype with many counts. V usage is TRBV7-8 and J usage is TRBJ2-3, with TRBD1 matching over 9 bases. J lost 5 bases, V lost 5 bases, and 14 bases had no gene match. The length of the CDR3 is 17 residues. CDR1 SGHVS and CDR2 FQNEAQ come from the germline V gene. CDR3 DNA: TGTGCCAGCAGCCGTCTTCGAATACAGGGGGCAAGAGATACGCAGTATTTT. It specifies CASSRLRIQGARDTQYF.

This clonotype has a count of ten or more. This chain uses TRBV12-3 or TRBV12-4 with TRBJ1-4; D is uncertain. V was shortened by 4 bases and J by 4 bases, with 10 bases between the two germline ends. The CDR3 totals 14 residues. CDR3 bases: TGTGCCAGCAGTTCGCCGGTTCTTAATGAAAAACTGTTTTTT. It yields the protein CASSSPVLNEKLFF.

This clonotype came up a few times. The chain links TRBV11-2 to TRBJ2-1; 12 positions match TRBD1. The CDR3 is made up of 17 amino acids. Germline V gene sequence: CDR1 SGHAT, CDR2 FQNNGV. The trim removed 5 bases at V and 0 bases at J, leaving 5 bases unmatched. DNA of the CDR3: TGTGCCAGCAGCCGGGACAGGGGGCTGGACTCCTACAATGAGCAGTTCTTC. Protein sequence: CASSRDRGLDSYNEQFF. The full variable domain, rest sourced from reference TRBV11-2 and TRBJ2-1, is EAGVAQSPRYKIIEKRQSVAFWCNPISGHATLYWYQQILGQGPKLLIQFQNNGVVDDSQLPKDRFSAERLKGVDSTLKIQPAKLEDSAVYLCASSRDRGLDSYNEQFFGPGTRLTVL.